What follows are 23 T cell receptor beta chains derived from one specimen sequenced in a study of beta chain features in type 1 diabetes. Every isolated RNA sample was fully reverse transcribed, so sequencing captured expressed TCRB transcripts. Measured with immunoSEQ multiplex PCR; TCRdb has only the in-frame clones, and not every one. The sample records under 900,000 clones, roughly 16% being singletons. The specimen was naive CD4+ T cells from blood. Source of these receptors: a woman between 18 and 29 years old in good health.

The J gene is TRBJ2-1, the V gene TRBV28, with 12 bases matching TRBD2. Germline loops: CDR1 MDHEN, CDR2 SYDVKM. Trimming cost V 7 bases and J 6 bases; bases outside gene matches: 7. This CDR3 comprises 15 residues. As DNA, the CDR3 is TGTGCCAGCACCCCTAGCGGGAGGGGGGGCAATGAGCAGTTCTTC. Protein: CASTPSGRGGNEQFF.

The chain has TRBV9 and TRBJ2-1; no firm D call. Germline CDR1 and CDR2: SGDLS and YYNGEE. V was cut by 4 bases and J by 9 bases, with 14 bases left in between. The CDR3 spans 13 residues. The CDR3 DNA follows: TGTGCCAGCAGCCTAAGCAGATTTGGTGAGCAGTTCTTC. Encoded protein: CASSLSRFGEQFF.

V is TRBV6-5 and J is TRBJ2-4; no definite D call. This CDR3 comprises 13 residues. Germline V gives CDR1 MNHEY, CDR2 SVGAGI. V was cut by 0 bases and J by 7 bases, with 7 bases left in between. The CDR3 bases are TGTGCCAGCAGTTACTCAGAGAGTAACATTCAGTACTTC. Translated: CASSYSESNIQYF.

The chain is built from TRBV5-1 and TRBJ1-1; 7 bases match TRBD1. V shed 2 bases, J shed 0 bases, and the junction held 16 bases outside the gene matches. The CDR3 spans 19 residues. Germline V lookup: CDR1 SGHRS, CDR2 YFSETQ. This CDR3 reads CASSLLDTGTALMNTEAFF. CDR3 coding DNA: TGCGCCAGCAGCTTACTGGATACGGGGACAGCACTGATGAACACTGAAGCTTTCTTT.

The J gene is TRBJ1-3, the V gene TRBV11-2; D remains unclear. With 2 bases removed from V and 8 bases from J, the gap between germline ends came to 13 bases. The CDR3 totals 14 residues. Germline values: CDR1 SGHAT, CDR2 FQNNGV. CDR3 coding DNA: TGTGCCAGCAGCTTACTCGGTGGAGTAGACACCATATATTTT. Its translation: CASSLLGGVDTIYF.

The CDR3 reads CASSLPGVNTEAFF. CDR3 bases: TGCGCCAGCAGCTTGCCAGGGGTGAACACTGAAGCTTTCTTT. This sequence joins TRBV5-1 and TRBJ1-1; D might be TRBD1 (6 bases). Per the germline V gene, CDR1 is SGHRS and CDR2 is YFSETQ. CDR3 length: 14 residues. V dropped 1 base and J dropped 0 bases, with 7 bases sitting between them.

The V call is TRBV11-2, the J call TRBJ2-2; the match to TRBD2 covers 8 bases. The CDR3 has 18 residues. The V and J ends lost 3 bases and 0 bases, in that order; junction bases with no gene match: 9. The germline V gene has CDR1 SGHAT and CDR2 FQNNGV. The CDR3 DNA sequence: TGTGCCAGCAGCTTGCGGCTAGCGGGTGCTACGAACACCGGGGAGCTGTTTTTT. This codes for CASSLRLAGATNTGELFF.

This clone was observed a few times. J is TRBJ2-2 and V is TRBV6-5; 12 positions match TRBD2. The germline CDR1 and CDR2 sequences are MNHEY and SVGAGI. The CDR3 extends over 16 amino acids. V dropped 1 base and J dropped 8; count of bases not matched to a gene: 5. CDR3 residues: CASSYWRTSGIGELFF. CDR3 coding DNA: TGTGCCAGCAGTTACTGGAGGACTAGCGGGATAGGGGAGCTGTTTTTT.

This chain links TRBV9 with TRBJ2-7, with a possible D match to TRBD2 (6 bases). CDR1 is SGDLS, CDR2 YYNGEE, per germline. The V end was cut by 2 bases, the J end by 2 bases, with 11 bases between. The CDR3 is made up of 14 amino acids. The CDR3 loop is CASSVGTQTYEQYF. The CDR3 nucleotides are TGTGCCAGCAGCGTCGGGACTCAGACCTACGAGCAGTACTTC.

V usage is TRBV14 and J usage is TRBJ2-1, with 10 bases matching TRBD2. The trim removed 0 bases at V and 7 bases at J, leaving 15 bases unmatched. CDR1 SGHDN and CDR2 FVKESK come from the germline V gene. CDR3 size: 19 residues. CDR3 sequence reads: CASSQERSKPSGSLNEQFF. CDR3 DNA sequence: TGTGCCAGCAGCCAAGAGCGCTCGAAACCTAGCGGGAGTTTGAATGAGCAGTTCTTC.

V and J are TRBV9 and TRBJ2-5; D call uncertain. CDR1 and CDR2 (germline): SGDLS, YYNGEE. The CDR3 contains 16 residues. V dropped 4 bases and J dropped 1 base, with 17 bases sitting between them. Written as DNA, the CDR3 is TGTGCCAGCAGCCCTCGCTGGAGTCTGAGCCAAGAGACCCAGTACTTC. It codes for CASSPRWSLSQETQYF.

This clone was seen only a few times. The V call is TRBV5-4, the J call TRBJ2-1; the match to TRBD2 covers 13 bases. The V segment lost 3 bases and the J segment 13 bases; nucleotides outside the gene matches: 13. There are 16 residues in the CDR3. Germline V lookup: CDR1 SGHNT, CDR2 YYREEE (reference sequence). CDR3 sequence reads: CASSSAGTSGTRGQFF. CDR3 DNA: TGTGCCAGCAGCTCCGCCGGGACTAGCGGGACGAGGGGACAGTTCTTC.

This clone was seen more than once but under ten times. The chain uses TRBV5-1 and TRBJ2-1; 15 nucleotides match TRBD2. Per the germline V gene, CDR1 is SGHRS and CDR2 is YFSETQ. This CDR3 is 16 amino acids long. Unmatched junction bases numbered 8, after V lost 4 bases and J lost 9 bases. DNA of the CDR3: TGCGCCAGCAGCCCGGGACTAGCGGGAGGTGGAGGTGAGCAGTTCTTC. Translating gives CASSPGLAGGGGEQFF.

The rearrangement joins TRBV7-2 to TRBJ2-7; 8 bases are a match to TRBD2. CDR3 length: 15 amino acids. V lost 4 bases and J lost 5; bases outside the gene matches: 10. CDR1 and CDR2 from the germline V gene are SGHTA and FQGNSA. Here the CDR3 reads CASSSSGTRNNEQYF. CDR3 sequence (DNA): TGTGCCAGCAGCTCCTCCGGGACTAGAAATAACGAGCAGTACTTC.

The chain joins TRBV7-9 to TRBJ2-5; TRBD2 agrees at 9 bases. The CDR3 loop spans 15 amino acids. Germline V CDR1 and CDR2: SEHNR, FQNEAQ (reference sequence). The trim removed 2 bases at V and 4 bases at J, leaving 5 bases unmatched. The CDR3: CASSLMGLASETQYF. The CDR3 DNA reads TGTGCCAGCAGCTTAATGGGACTAGCTTCAGAGACCCAGTACTTC.

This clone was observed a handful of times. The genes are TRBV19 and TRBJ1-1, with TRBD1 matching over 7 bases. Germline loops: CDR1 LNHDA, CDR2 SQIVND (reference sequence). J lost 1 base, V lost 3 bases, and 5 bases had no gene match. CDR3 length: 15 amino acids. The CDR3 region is CASSMGRQGNTEAFF. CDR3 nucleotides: TGTGCCAGTAGTATGGGCCGACAGGGGAACACTGAAGCTTTCTTT.

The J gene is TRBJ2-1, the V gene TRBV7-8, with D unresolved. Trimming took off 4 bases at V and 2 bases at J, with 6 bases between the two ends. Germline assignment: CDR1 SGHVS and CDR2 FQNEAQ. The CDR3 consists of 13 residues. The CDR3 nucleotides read TGTGCCAGCAGCTCCGGCGCCTACAATGAGCAGTTCTTC. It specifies CASSSGAYNEQFF.

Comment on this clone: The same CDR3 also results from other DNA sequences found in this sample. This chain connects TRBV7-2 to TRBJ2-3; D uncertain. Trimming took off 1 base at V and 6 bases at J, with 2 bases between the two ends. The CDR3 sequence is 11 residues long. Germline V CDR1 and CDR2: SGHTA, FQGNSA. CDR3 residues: CASSLEDTQYF. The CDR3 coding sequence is TGTGCCAGCAGCTTAGAGGATACGCAGTATTTT.

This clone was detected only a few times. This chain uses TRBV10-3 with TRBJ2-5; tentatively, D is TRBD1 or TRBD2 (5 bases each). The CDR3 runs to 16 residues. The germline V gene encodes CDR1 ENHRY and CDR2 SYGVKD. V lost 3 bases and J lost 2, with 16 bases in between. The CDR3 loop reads CAISDGTHASQETQYF. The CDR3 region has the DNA TGTGCCATCAGTGACGGGACGCACGCCTCTCAAGAGACCCAGTACTTC.

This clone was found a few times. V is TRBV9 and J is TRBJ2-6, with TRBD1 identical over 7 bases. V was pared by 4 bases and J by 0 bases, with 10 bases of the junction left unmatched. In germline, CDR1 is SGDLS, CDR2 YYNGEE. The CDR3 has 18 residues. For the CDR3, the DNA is TGTGCCAGCAGCCTGTGGGACAGAGCAAGCTCTGGGGCCAACGTCCTGACTTTC. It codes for CASSLWDRASSGANVLTF.

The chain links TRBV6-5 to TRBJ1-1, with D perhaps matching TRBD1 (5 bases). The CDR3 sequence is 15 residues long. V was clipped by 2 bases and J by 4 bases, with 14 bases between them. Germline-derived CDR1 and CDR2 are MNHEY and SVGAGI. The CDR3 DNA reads TGTGCCAGCAGTTACAGAGGACATTTAGGCACTGAAGCTTTCTTT. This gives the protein CASSYRGHLGTEAFF.

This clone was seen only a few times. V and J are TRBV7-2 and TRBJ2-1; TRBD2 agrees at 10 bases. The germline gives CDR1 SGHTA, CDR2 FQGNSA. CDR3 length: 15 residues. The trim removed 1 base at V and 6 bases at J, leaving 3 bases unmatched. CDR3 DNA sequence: TGTGCCAGCAGCTTAGTTCTAGCGGGAGCCAATGAGCAGTTCTTC. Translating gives CASSLVLAGANEQFF. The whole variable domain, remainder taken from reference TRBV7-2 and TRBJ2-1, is GAGVSQSPSNKVTEKGKDVELRCDPISGHTALYWYRQSLGQGLEFLIYFQGNSAPDKSGLPSDRFSAERTGGSVSTLTIQRTQQEDSAVYLCASSLVLAGANEQFFGPGTRLTVL.

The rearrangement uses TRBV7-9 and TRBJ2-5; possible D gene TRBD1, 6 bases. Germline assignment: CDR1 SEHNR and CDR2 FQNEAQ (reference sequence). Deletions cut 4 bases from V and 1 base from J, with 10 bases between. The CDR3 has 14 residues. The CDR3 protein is CASSSQGSQETQYF. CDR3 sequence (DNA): TGTGCCAGCAGCTCGCAGGGGAGCCAAGAGACCCAGTACTTC.